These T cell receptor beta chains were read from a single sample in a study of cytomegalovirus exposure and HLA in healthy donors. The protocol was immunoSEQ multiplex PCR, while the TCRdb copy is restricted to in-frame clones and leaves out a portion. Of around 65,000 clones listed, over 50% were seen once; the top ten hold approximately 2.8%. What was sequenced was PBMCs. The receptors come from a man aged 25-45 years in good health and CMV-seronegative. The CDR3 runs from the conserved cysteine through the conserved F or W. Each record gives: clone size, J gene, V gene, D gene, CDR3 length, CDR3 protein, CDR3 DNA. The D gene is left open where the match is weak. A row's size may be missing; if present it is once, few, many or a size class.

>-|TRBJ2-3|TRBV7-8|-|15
CASSRWDSSTDTQYF
TGTGCCAGCAGCCGGTGGGACTCTAGCACAGATACGCAGTATTTT
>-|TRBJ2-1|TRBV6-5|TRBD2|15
CASSITSGEYNEQFF
TGTGCCAGCAGCATAACTAGCGGGGAATACAATGAGCAGTTCTTC
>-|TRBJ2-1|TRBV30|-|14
CAWSSGHSYNEQFF
TGTGCCTGGAGTAGTGGCCATTCCTACAATGAGCAGTTCTTC
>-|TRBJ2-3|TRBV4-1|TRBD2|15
CASSQLTSGGDTQYF
TGCGCCAGCAGCCAGTTGACTAGCGGGGGAGATACGCAGTATTTT
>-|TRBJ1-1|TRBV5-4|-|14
CASSLELYSTEAFF
TGTGCCAGCAGCTTGGAGTTGTATAGCACTGAAGCTTTCTTT
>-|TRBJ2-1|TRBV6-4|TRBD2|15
CASSALAGGPGEQFF
TGTGCCAGCAGTGCACTAGCGGGGGGGCCTGGTGAGCAGTTCTTC
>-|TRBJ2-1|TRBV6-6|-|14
CASIHEGEPNEQFF
TGTGCCAGCATCCACGAGGGGGAACCCAATGAGCAGTTCTTC
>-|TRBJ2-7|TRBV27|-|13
CASSFGRSAEQYF
TGTGCCAGCAGTTTTGGCAGGTCCGCCGAGCAGTACTTC
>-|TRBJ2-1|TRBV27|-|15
CASSHRVQSYNEQFF
TGTGCCAGCAGCCACAGGGTTCAATCCTACAATGAGCAGTTCTTC
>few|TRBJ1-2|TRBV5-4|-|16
CASSLGKGGANYGYTF
TGTGCCAGCAGCTTGGGAAAGGGGGGGGCTAACTATGGCTACACCTTC
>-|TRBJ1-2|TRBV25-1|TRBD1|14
CASTGQGFFNGYTF
TGTGCCAGCACCGGACAGGGTTTCTTTAATGGCTACACCTTC
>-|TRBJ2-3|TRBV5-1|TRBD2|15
CASSWRGGPADTQYF
TGCGCCAGCAGCTGGCGGGGGGGCCCCGCAGATACGCAGTATTTT
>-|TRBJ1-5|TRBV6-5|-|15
CASGPESGSNQPQHF
TGTGCCAGCGGCCCCGAGTCGGGGAGCAATCAGCCCCAGCATTTT
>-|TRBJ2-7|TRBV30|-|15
CAWETGGIGDSEQYF
TGTGCCTGGGAGACGGGCGGGATAGGGGACTCCGAGCAGTACTTC
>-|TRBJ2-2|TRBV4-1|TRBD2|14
CASGGLTNTGELFF
TGCGCCAGCGGGGGACTAACGAACACCGGGGAGCTGTTTTTT
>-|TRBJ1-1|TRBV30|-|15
CAWSVLEGENTEAFF
TGTGCCTGGAGTGTACTGGAAGGAGAGAACACTGAAGCTTTCTTT
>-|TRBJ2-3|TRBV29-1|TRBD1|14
CSVEGQGGTDTQYF
TGCAGCGTAGAGGGACAGGGGGGGACAGATACGCAGTATTTT
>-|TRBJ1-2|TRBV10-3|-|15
CAISDIELPTYGYTF
TGTGCCATCAGCGACATCGAACTCCCCACTTATGGCTACACCTTC
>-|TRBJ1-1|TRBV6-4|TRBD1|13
CASSQGQNTEAFF
TGTGCCAGCTCACAGGGGCAGAACACTGAAGCTTTCTTT
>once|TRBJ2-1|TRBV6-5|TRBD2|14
CASIRSGGSGEQFF
TGTGCCAGCATCCGGAGCGGGGGTTCTGGCGAGCAGTTCTTC
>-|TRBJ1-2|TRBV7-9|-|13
CASSSGVYYGYTF
TGTGCCAGCAGCTCAGGGGTTTACTATGGCTACACCTTC
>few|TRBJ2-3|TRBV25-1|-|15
CASSDFSTVTDTQYF
TGTGCCAGCAGTGATTTTTCGACAGTCACAGATACGCAGTATTTT
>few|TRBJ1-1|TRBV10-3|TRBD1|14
CAISYGQEDTEAFF
TGTGCCATCAGTTACGGACAGGAAGACACTGAAGCTTTCTTT
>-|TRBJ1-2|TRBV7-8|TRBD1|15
CASSLGGQGPYGYTF
TGTGCCAGCAGCTTAGGGGGACAGGGTCCCTATGGCTACACCTTC
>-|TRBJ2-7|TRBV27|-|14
CASSLAAGAVEQYF
TGTGCCAGCTCCCTAGCCGCGGGGGCTGTCGAGCAGTACTTC
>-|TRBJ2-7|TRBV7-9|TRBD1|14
CASSLGQAEGEQYF
TGTGCCAGCAGCTTGGGACAGGCTGAGGGCGAGCAGTACTTC
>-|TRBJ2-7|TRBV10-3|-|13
CAISESQGNEQYF
TGTGCCATCAGTGAGTCCCAGGGGAATGAGCAGTACTTC
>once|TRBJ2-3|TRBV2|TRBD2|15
CASGWSGGWEDTQYF
TGTGCCAGCGGCTGGAGCGGGGGCTGGGAAGATACGCAGTATTTT
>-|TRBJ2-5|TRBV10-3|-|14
CAISELGTRETQYF
TGTGCCATCAGTGAGTTAGGGACAAGAGAGACCCAGTACTTC
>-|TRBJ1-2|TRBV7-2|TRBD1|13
CASSLGQGRGYTF
TGTGCCAGCAGCTTAGGACAGGGGAGGGGCTACACCTTC